This record concerns one T cell receptor (beta chain) sequence. Trimming at V came to 5 bases and at J to 7 bases, leaving 3 bases not matched to a gene. Germline assignment: CDR1 SEHNR and CDR2 FQNEAQ (reference sequence). This CDR3 is 14 amino acids long. In the source study's methods: Junction-only sequences without quality scores came from ImmunoSEQ, so filtering differed. Libraries were prepared by immunoSEQ multiplex PCR; TCRdb keeps only in-frame clonotypes and omits some of them. D and trimming were read from the DNA, whereas the V and J calls and clone size are those reported in that table. The sample holds about 330,000 clones; roughly 91% are singletons and the top ten take about 16%. The entry originates in a study of shared clonotypes between healthy human individuals. At the level of the study: The composition of the donors was two women and three men aged 18 to 49.

All donors were healthy HIV-negative adults lacking recent acute infections or vaccinations. The sequence came from a man younger than 30 in good health. Material: memory CD8+ T cells sorted from blood. As for subset: CD45RO+ cells pooled with CCR7-negative TemRA cells. The chain has TRBV7-9 and TRBJ1-4; 11 bases align to TRBD1. The CDR3 nucleotides are TGTGCCAGCAGCCGGACAGGGGGCTTTGAAAAACTGTTTTTT. Translating gives CASSRTGGFEKLFF.